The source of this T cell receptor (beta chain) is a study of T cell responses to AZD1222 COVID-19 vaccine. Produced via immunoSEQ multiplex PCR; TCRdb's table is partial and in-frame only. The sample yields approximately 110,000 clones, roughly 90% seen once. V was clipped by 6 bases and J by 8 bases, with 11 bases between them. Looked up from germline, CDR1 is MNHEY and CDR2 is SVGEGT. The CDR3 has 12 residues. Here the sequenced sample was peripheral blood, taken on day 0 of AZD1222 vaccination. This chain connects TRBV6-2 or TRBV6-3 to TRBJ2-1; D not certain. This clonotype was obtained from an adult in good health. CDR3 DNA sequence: TGTGCCAGCAGCTCAGCCGGGTATGAGCAGTTCTTC. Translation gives CASSSAGYEQFF.